Detailed here is one T cell receptor (beta chain). Combining a sample-barcoded 5' primer with a J-beta primer mix, a second PCR ran for about 7 to 12 cycles. Through a template-switch adaptor with 12 random nucleotides, each cDNA molecule received a tag. MiXCR, applied by TCRdb to the 5' RACE reads, yields one record per CDR3 protein. The sample contains 380,000 or so distinct CDR3 sequences, approximately 52% of which appear only once. Each of the donors had 9 to 10 milliliters of peripheral blood drawn into EDTA-treated Vacutainer tubes. This sample was taken from a study of blood T cells in healthy people across ages. V was trimmed by 0 bases and J by 13 bases, leaving 19 bases between them. Germline values: CDR1 LGHNA, CDR2 YSLEER. The CDR3 is made up of 15 amino acids.

The material sequenced was blood. The source of this sequence is a man aged 60 to 69 in good health. This sequence joins TRBV4-3 and TRBJ2-4; the D gene is possibly TRBD1 (5 bases). CDR3 bases: TGCGCCAGCAGCCAAGAAGGGGTCGGCTACAATGAGCAGTACTTC. It yields the protein CASSQEGVGYNEQYF.